What follows are 10 T cell receptor beta chains derived from one specimen sequenced in a study of T-cell reconstitution after alpha-beta-depleted transplantation in children. Library preparation (for TCRbeta) was performed with unique molecular identifiers. TCRdb itself ran the PCR reads through MiXCR, one entry per CDR3 protein. This sample has 350,000 to 400,000 distinct CDR3 sequences; roughly 15% occur once, and the top ten carry about 3.9%. The sequencing here drew on PBMCs, taken from the stem cell graft. These receptors were taken from a human donor who donated a stem cell graft to a child with Fanconi anemia.

In its sample, this clonotype was seen a few times. The chain joins TRBV20-1 to TRBJ1-1; D possibly corresponds to TRBD1 (5 bases). V gave up 6 bases and J gave up 6 bases, with 17 bases separating them. Germline-derived CDR1 and CDR2 are DFQATT and SNEGSKA (reference sequence). CDR3 size: 13 residues. The CDR3 coding sequence is TGCAGTGCCGATTCGTCAATAGGGGCTGAAGCTTTCTTT. This codes for CSADSSIGAEAFF.

This clonotype was observed a few times. The chain is built from TRBV5-6 and TRBJ1-5, with a possible D match to TRBD1 (5 bases). Germline CDR1 reads SGHDT; CDR2 reads YYEEEE. The CDR3 covers 15 residues. V lost 1 base to trimming and J lost 2 bases, with 10 bases between them. CDR3 sequence reads: CASSLSAGRNQPQHF. The CDR3 nucleotides are TGTGCCAGCAGCTTGTCGGCAGGGCGCAATCAGCCCCAGCATTTT.

This rearrangement joins TRBV4-3 to TRBJ2-1; TRBD2 is a possible D gene (5 bases). This CDR3 is built from 13 residues. Per germline, CDR1 LGHNA and CDR2 YSLEER. Trimming took 1 base from V and 9 from J, leaving 10 bases between them. The CDR3 DNA reads TGCGCCAGCAGCCAAGCATGGGAGACTGAGCAGTTCTTC. The encoded protein is CASSQAWETEQFF.

This rearrangement joins TRBV20-1 to TRBJ2-5, with a possible D match to TRBD2 (6 bases). This CDR3 has 13 amino acids. Per the germline V gene, CDR1 is DFQATT and CDR2 is SNEGSKA (reference sequence). V was cut by 5 bases and J by 7 bases, with 17 bases left in between. In DNA, the CDR3 is TGCAGTGCTCCCCCGCGGGGCCCGGGGACCCAGTACTTC. It specifies CSAPPRGPGTQYF.

This clonotype has just a few counts. CDR3 coding DNA: TGTGCCAGCAGCTTAGCACGAGCTGGGGGGCCCCAGCATTTT. It specifies CASSLARAGGPQHF. The V gene is TRBV7-2, the J gene TRBJ1-5; TRBD1 is a possible D gene (5 bases). The germline CDR1 and CDR2 sequences are SGHTA and FQGNSA. The CDR3 sequence is 14 residues long. V shed 0 bases and J shed 9 bases, with 12 bases lying between them.

The chain carries TRBV15 and TRBJ2-7, with 7 bases aligning to TRBD1. J lost 3 bases, V lost 1 base, and 6 bases had no gene match. Germline assignment: CDR1 LNHNV and CDR2 YYDKDF (reference sequence). CDR3 length: 15 amino acids. The CDR3, as DNA: TGTGCCACCAGCAGAGTGGGGACAGATAACTACGAGCAGTACTTC. Translation: CATSRVGTDNYEQYF.

With respect to this clonotype: As the CDR3 is not closed by the conserved phenylalanine or tryptophan, this likely results from a read error. The chain is built from TRBV12-3 or TRBV12-4 and TRBJ1-5; no definite D call. The CDR3 runs to 13 residues. The V end lost 6 bases, the J end lost 5 bases, and 11 bases lay between the germline ends. The chain's CDR3 is CASRKSTDQPQHC. As DNA, the CDR3 is TGTGCCAGCAGAAAAAGTACCGATCAGCCCCAGCATTGT.

The V gene is TRBV14, the J gene TRBJ1-1; the D is unclear. The CDR3 is 15 residues long. Germline V gene lookup returns CDR1 SGHDN and CDR2 FVKESK. Between the trimmed V and J ends, which lost 0 bases and 4 bases, there was a span of 12 bases. DNA of the CDR3: TGTGCCAGCAGCCAAGACGAAGGCTTGGCCACTGAAGCTTTCTTT. It is translated as CASSQDEGLATEAFF.

This clonotype was picked up a small number of times. The V call is TRBV20-1, the J call TRBJ1-6; D remains unclear. The CDR3 has 15 residues. V lost 0 bases and J lost 10, with 16 bases in between. Germline-derived CDR1 and CDR2 are DFQATT and SNEGSKA (reference sequence). CDR3 DNA: TGCAGTGCTAGAGATCCCCCGGGAATGGGCTCACCCCTCCACTTT. It yields the protein CSARDPPGMGSPLHF.

The chain links TRBV30 to TRBJ2-7, with TRBD2 matching over 12 bases. The CDR3 runs to 14 residues. The V and J ends lost 1 base and 8 bases, in that order; junction bases with no gene match: 6. Germline V CDR1 and CDR2: GTSNPN, SVGIG (reference sequence). CDR3 DNA sequence: TGTGCCTGGAGTGCCTCCACTAGCGGGGGGAAGCAGTACTTC. This codes for CAWSASTSGGKQYF. Combining the CDR3 with reference TRBV30 and TRBJ2-7 gives the whole variable domain SQTIHQWPATLVQPVGSPLSLECTVEGTSNPNLYWYRQAAGRGLQLLFYSVGIGQISSEVPQNLSASRPQDRQFILSSKKLLLSDSGFYLCAWSASTSGGKQYFGPGTRLTVT.